The next 9 T cell receptor beta chains were all read from a single sample in a study of shared clonotypes between healthy human individuals. Sequenced by immunoSEQ multiplex PCR; TCRdb stores in-frame clones only, minus some. The sample records under 1 million clones, roughly 96% being singletons. Naive CD8 cells lacked CD45RO, underwent positive selection for CCR7 and left out terminally differentiated effector memory CD45RA+ cells. Sample: naive CD8+ T cells sorted from blood. The receptors were gathered from a man aged 30 to 39 in good health.

This rearrangement joins TRBV14 to TRBJ1-5; D uncertain. This CDR3 is built from 12 residues. Germline CDR1 and CDR2: SGHDN and FVKESK. The ends were cut back, 0 bases at V and 5 bases at J, with 2 bases in the middle. In DNA, the CDR3 is TGTGCCAGCAGCCAAGATGATCAGCCCCAGCATTTT. Its protein product is CASSQDDQPQHF. The entire variable domain, with the rest obtained from reference TRBV14 and TRBJ1-5, is as follows: EAGVTQFPSHSVIEKGQTVTLRCDPISGHDNLYWYRRVMGKEIKFLLHFVKESKQDESGMPNNRFLAERTGGTYSTLKVQPAELEDSGVYFCASSQDDQPQHFGDGTRLSIL.

This chain links TRBV7-2 with TRBJ2-7; D may be TRBD1 or TRBD2 (5 bases each). Trimming removed 3 bases from V and 2 bases from J, with 11 bases in between. The CDR3 length is 14 residues. CDR1 and CDR2 from the germline V gene are SGHTA and FQGNSA. For the CDR3, the DNA is TGTGCCAGCAGCTTTTGGGGGAGCACCTACGAGCAGTACTTC. Protein: CASSFWGSTYEQYF. The whole variable domain, remainder taken from reference TRBV7-2 and TRBJ2-7, is GAGVSQSPSNKVTEKGKDVELRCDPISGHTALYWYRQSLGQGLEFLIYFQGNSAPDKSGLPSDRFSAERTGGSVSTLTIQRTQQEDSAVYLCASSFWGSTYEQYFGPGTRLTVT.

This chain connects TRBV7-2 to TRBJ2-1; 7 bases are a match to TRBD2. The germline gives CDR1 SGHTA, CDR2 FQGNSA. Losses at the gene ends were 1 base for V and 4 bases for J; bases not matched to a gene: 10. CDR3 length: 17 amino acids. The CDR3 sequence: CASSLVLAGAGYNEQFF. The CDR3 region has the DNA TGTGCCAGCAGCTTAGTCCTGGCGGGAGCAGGATACAATGAGCAGTTCTTC. Full variable domain (outside the CDR3, taken from reference TRBV7-2 and TRBJ2-1): GAGVSQSPSNKVTEKGKDVELRCDPISGHTALYWYRQSLGQGLEFLIYFQGNSAPDKSGLPSDRFSAERTGGSVSTLTIQRTQQEDSAVYLCASSLVLAGAGYNEQFFGPGTRLTVL.

This sequence joins TRBV7-2 and TRBJ2-1; 11 bases fit TRBD2. Trimming cost V 5 bases and J 7 bases; bases outside gene matches: 7. Germline V lookup: CDR1 SGHTA, CDR2 FQGNSA. This CDR3 is built from 15 residues. In nucleotides, the CDR3 is TGTGCCAGCAGCCAAAGACTAGCGGGAACAAATGAGCAGTTCTTC. Translating gives CASSQRLAGTNEQFF.

The sample holds one count of this clone. The chain is built from TRBV4-3 and TRBJ2-1; possible D gene TRBD2, 5 bases. The CDR3 is made up of 15 amino acids. Germline assignment: CDR1 LGHNA and CDR2 YSLEER. The ends were cut back, 0 bases at V and 3 bases at J, with 9 bases in the middle. CDR3 sequence (DNA): TGCGCCAGCAGCCAAGATTTCGGGGACTACAATGAGCAGTTCTTC. Its translation: CASSQDFGDYNEQFF.

Remarks on this clone: The same CDR3 also results from other DNA sequences found in this sample. The genes are TRBV28 and TRBJ2-7; 12 nucleotides match TRBD2. Unmatched junction bases numbered 6, after V lost 5 bases and J lost 4 bases. The CDR3 covers 15 residues. From germline, CDR1 is MDHEN and CDR2 SYDVKM. Here the CDR3 reads CASSPLAGGSYEQYF. The CDR3 bases are TGTGCCAGCAGTCCCCTAGCGGGAGGGTCTTACGAGCAGTACTTC.

Concerning this clone itself: The same CDR3 also results from other DNA sequences found in this sample. The chain links TRBV27 to TRBJ2-7, with D possibly called TRBD1 or TRBD2 (5 bases each). Trimming shortened V by 10 bases and J by 0 bases, and 10 bases separated the two germline ends. Germline values: CDR1 MNHEY, CDR2 SMNVEV (reference sequence). The CDR3 sequence is 12 residues long. CDR3: CATGDRSYEQYF. In DNA form, the CDR3 reads TGTGCCACCGGGGACCGCTCCTACGAGCAGTACTTC.

The J gene is TRBJ2-5, the V gene TRBV4-3; 7 nucleotides agree with TRBD1. V shed 0 bases and J 5 bases; nucleotides not matched to a gene: 6. The CDR3 runs to 15 residues. The V gene's germline CDR1 is LGHNA and CDR2 YSLEER. The CDR3 DNA follows: TGCGCCAGCAGCCAAGACAGGGGGATAGGCGAGACCCAGTACTTC. This translates into CASSQDRGIGETQYF.

This rearrangement joins TRBV7-9 to TRBJ2-2, with 7 bases identical to TRBD1. Germline V lookup: CDR1 SEHNR, CDR2 FQNEAQ (reference sequence). This CDR3 contains 15 residues. The V segment lost 1 base and the J segment 6 bases; nucleotides outside the gene matches: 5. CDR3 in amino acids: CASSLGTGKPGELFF. CDR3 nucleotide sequence: TGTGCCAGCAGCTTAGGGACAGGAAAACCCGGGGAGCTGTTTTTT. Full variable domain (missing parts from reference TRBV7-9 and TRBJ2-2): DTGVSQNPRHKITKRGQNVTFRCDPISEHNRLYWYRQTLGQGPEFLTYFQNEAQLEKSRLLSDRFSAERPKGSFSTLEIQRTEQGDSAMYLCASSLGTGKPGELFFGEGSRLTVL.